Below are 21 T cell receptor beta chains sequenced from a single sample in a study of CD8+CD57+ T cells in acquired aplastic anemia (dated by TCRdb to the late 2010s). For these TCRs, the target antigens are not known. Patients chosen for sequencing had shown expansion of CD8+CD57+ cells by flow cytometry. These reads were obtained on an Illumina HiSeq 2000. Genomic DNA served as template for TCR beta VDJ combination and CDR3 sequence profiling. TCRdb reran the public reads through fastp at Q25 and MiXCR, keeping productive beta chains. Each entry merges the rows of one CDR3 protein and shows their most common DNA and genes. The sample table holds about 20,000 distinct CDR3 sequences, of which 40% were seen once. Of the sample, over 75% falls within the top ten clones. Study-wide conclusions, independent of this receptor: In patients, diversity was decreased in CD8+CD57+ cells compared with the total CD4+ and CD8+ cell pools.

The sequencing sample was made of CD8+CD57+ T cells sorted from PBMCs. The cell subset or site label, as the study defines it: bead-enriched CD8+CD57+ effector memory T cells from SAA patients. These receptors were obtained from a human donor with aplastic anemia.

The genes are TRBV11-2 and TRBJ2-7; D is perhaps TRBD2 (7 bases). V was pared by 1 base and J by 6 bases, with 19 bases between. From germline, CDR1 is SGHAT and CDR2 FQNNGV. This CDR3 contains 16 residues. CDR3 nucleotide sequence: TGTGCCAGCAGCTTAGTCGGGGGGCGCTTAGCAAGCGAGCAGTACTTC. Protein product: CASSLVGGRLASEQYF.

J is TRBJ2-7 and V is TRBV4-1; tentative D call: TRBD1 (5 bases). CDR3 length: 16 amino acids. The germline gives CDR1 MGHRA, CDR2 YSYEKL. Trimming pared 0 bases from V and 8 bases from J, leaving 20 bases between. CDR3 amino acids: CASSQDQGNLPWKQYF. The CDR3 region has the DNA TGCGCCAGCAGCCAAGATCAGGGCAACCTGCCTTGGAAGCAGTACTTC.

The chain couples TRBV20-1 to TRBJ1-2, with D possibly being TRBD1 (6 bases). The germline V and J ends were trimmed by 3 bases and 4 bases, with 12 bases remaining between them. Per germline, CDR1 DFQATT and CDR2 SNEGSKA (reference sequence). CDR3 length equals 13 residues. The CDR3 sequence: CSARSGESYGYTF. Here the CDR3 DNA reads TGCAGTGCTAGGTCAGGGGAAAGCTATGGCTACACCTTC.

About this clonotype: At one end the junction does not follow the germline gene, possibly because of a read error. The chain couples TRBV7-7 to TRBJ2-5; 9 bases are shared with TRBD2. Germline V CDR1 and CDR2: SSHAT, FNYEAQ (reference sequence). The CDR3 has 16 residues. CDR3 protein: CASSPSSGSGWETQYF. For the CDR3, the DNA is TGTGCTAGCAGCCCCAGTAGCGGGAGTGGGTGGGAGACCCAGTACTTC.

This chain links TRBV4-1 with TRBJ1-1, with D hard to call. This CDR3 is 13 amino acids long. Germline V CDR1 and CDR2: MGHRA, YSYEKL. V was shortened by 4 bases and J by 0 bases, with 6 bases between the two germline ends. The CDR3 DNA follows: TGCGCCAGCAGCCCAGTGATGAACACTGAAGCTTTCTTT. As protein: CASSPVMNTEAFF.

This chain connects TRBV6-4 to TRBJ2-1, with 7 bases lining up with TRBD2. This CDR3 contains 14 residues. In germline, CDR1 is MRHNA, CDR2 SNTAGT. V trimming: 2 bases; J trimming: 7 bases; junction bases outside the gene matches: 5. The CDR3 sequence: CASSDEGGRNEQFF. DNA for the CDR3: TGTGCCAGCAGTGACGAGGGAGGGAGGAATGAGCAGTTCTTC.

This sequence joins TRBV7-6 and TRBJ1-2; TRBD1 matches at 10 bases. Trimming cost V 1 base and J 8 bases; bases outside gene matches: 7. Germline V CDR1 and CDR2: SGHVS, FNYEAQ. CDR3 size: 15 residues. The CDR3: CASSLEETGGEGYTF. CDR3 DNA: TGTGCCAGCAGCTTAGAGGAGACAGGGGGCGAAGGCTACACCTTC.

V usage is TRBV7-9 and J usage is TRBJ2-2, with D possibly being TRBD1 (5 bases). Germline V gene sequence: CDR1 SEHNR, CDR2 FQNEAQ (reference sequence). Trimming took 5 bases from V and 2 from J, leaving 9 bases between them. There are 14 residues in the CDR3. The CDR3, as DNA: TGTGCCAGCAGCCCTGACAGAAACACCGGGGAGCTGTTTTTT. Translation: CASSPDRNTGELFF. The full variable domain, completed using reference TRBV7-9 and TRBJ2-2, is DTGVSQNPRHKITKRGQNVTFRCDPISEHNRLYWYRQTLGQGPEFLTYFQNEAQLEKSRLLSDRFSAERPKGSFSTLEIQRTEQGDSAMYLCASSPDRNTGELFFGEGSRLTVL.

The genes are TRBV7-3 and TRBJ2-1, with TRBD2 matching 14 bases. Germline CDR1 is SGHTA and CDR2 is FQGTGA. This CDR3 has 19 amino acids. The ends lost 5 bases at V and 6 bases at J; junction bases unmatched: 15. Written as DNA, the CDR3 is TGTGCCAGCAGCCCCCCTGCCCCTCGGACTAGCGGGGGGAGCAATGAGCAGTTCTTC. This codes for CASSPPAPRTSGGSNEQFF.

This clonotype was counted only a few times. The chain combines TRBV27 with TRBJ2-1; tentatively, D is TRBD2 (6 bases). The CDR3 length is 12 residues. In germline, CDR1 is MNHEY, CDR2 SMNVEV (reference sequence). Trimming left V 3 bases short and J 6 bases short, with 6 bases between. CDR3 sequence (DNA): TGTGCCAGCAGTTTGGGGGGCAATGAGCAGTTCTTC. Encoded protein: CASSLGGNEQFF.

This chain links TRBV19 with TRBJ1-1; 8 nucleotides agree with TRBD1. This CDR3 is built from 16 residues. Germline trimming cut 4 bases from V and 1 base from J; bases unmatched to any gene: 8. From germline, CDR1 is LNHDA and CDR2 SQIVND (reference sequence). The CDR3 loop reads CASSNLGQGENTEAFF. The CDR3 nucleotides are TGTGCCAGTAGTAATCTAGGACAGGGAGAGAACACTGAAGCTTTCTTT.

A few counts support this clonotype. V usage is TRBV20-1 and J usage is TRBJ2-6; TRBD1 is a possible D gene (6 bases). This CDR3 has 17 residues. Trimming took 0 bases from V and 2 from J, leaving 14 bases between them. Per germline, CDR1 DFQATT and CDR2 SNEGSKA (reference sequence). The CDR3 is CSARDHRDNTGANVLTF. CDR3 bases: TGCAGTGCTAGAGATCACAGGGATAATACTGGGGCCAACGTCCTGACTTTC.

This clonotype has just a few counts. The V and J genes are TRBV19 and TRBJ1-4; TRBD1 might be the D (6 bases). This CDR3 comprises 16 residues. Germline V gene data show CDR1 as LNHDA and CDR2 as SQIVND (reference sequence). The ends were cut back, 5 bases at V and 2 bases at J, with 15 bases in the middle. The CDR3 spells CASSPRNRATNEKLFF. In DNA, the CDR3 is TGTGCCAGTAGTCCGCGCAACAGGGCGACTAATGAAAAACTGTTTTTT. Supplemented by reference TRBV19 and TRBJ1-4, the full variable domain reads DGGITQSPKYLFRKEGQNVTLSCEQNLNHDAMYWYRQDPGQGLRLIYYSQIVNDFQKGDIAEGYSVSREKKESFPLTVTSAQKNPTAFYLCASSPRNRATNEKLFFGSGTQLSVL.

The V gene is TRBV6-5, the J gene TRBJ2-2; D may correspond to TRBD1 or TRBD2 (5 bases each). Germline V gene lookup returns CDR1 MNHEY and CDR2 SVGAGI. Trimming took off 2 bases at V and 5 bases at J, with 6 bases between the two ends. The CDR3 is made up of 13 amino acids. The DNA of the CDR3 is TGTGCCAGCAGTTACGGGGGTACCGGGGAGCTGTTTTTT. Translating it yields CASSYGGTGELFF.

The sample holds a few counts of this clonotype. The rearrangement uses TRBV20-1 and TRBJ1-2, with 7 bases matching TRBD1. Unmatched junction bases numbered 11, after V lost 2 bases and J lost 8 bases. The CDR3 covers 14 residues. Germline CDR1 is DFQATT and CDR2 is SNEGSKA (reference sequence). The CDR3 loop is CSARSLDRDSGYTF. The CDR3 region has the DNA TGCAGTGCTAGATCCCTCGACAGGGATTCCGGCTACACCTTC.

The V and J genes are TRBV6-1 and TRBJ2-1; D remains ambiguous. The CDR3 contains 14 residues. The germline V gene has CDR1 MNHNS and CDR2 SASEGT. The V and J ends lost 7 bases and 2 bases respectively, with 12 bases between them. The CDR3 coding sequence is TGTGCCAGCAAGCCGGAGCACCCCTACAATGAGCAGTTCTTC. It translates to CASKPEHPYNEQFF.

The chain employs TRBV7-9 and TRBJ2-5, with TRBD1 matching 10 bases. Unmatched junction bases numbered 9, after V lost 5 bases and J lost 3 bases. The CDR3 runs 16 residues. Germline CDR1 is SEHNR and CDR2 is FQNEAQ (reference sequence). The CDR3 coding sequence is TGTGCCAGCAGCCCCACCGCGGGACAGGGGAAAGAGACCCAGTACTTC. Translated, it gives CASSPTAGQGKETQYF.

The chain uses TRBV12-3 or TRBV12-4 and TRBJ2-3, with 11 bases aligning to TRBD2. The CDR3 runs to 15 residues. J lost 2 bases, V lost 10 bases, and 8 bases had no gene match. The CDR3 DNA reads TGTGCCACCCGACTAGCGGGGCTCCTCACAGATACGCAGTATTTT. Translating it yields CATRLAGLLTDTQYF.

This clonotype was seen once. Lacking the conserved final phenylalanine or tryptophan, this CDR3 likely reflects a read error. CDR3 in DNA: TGTGCCAGCAGCTTAGGGCCCTCCTACGAGCAGTACTCC. Residues: CASSLGPSYEQYS. V is TRBV7-8 and J is TRBJ2-7; D unresolved. The V and J ends lost 1 base and 0 bases respectively, with 4 bases between them. CDR3 length: 13 amino acids. Germline lookup yields CDR1 SGHVS and CDR2 FQNEAQ.

As for this clonotype: The germline gene is not matched at one end of the junction; a read error may be the cause. The V gene is TRBV7-2, the J gene TRBJ2-2; D is unclear. Germline assignment: CDR1 SGHTA and CDR2 FQGNSA. The CDR3 spans 13 residues. CDR3 protein: CAGSFGWSGELFF. CDR3 sequence (DNA): TGTGCCGGCAGCTTCGGGTGGTCTGGGGAGCTGTTTTTT.

Regarding this clonotype: This may arise from a read error, as a much more abundant clone is one base away. V is TRBV20-1 and J is TRBJ2-5; perhaps D is TRBD1 or TRBD2 (6 bases each). Germline lookup yields CDR1 DFQATT and CDR2 SNEGSKA (reference sequence). The CDR3 length is 14 residues. Here the CDR3 DNA reads TGCGGTGCTAGAGGGGGGTGGGTCCAAGAGACCCAGTACTTC. Its translation: CGARGGWVQETQYF.